Sequencing of this TCR beta chain was carried out in a study of T cell repertoires in cytomegalovirus infection. Trimming left V 9 bases short and J 2 bases short, with 16 bases between. There are 14 residues in the CDR3. The V gene's germline CDR1 is LNHDA and CDR2 SQIVND (reference sequence). This clonotype was seen many times. TCRdb redid the calling of the reads with MiXCR, one entry per CDR3 protein. The sample gives a few hundred thousand distinct CDR3 sequences, more than 15% of which show up once; less than 60% is in the top ten. The V call is TRBV19, the J call TRBJ1-1; D is ambiguous. The TCR sequence derives from a human donor in good health (CMV status not recorded). Some clones in this sample may be carry-over from other donors' samples. The sample comprised CD8+ T cells from PBMCs. The CDR3 DNA sequence: TGTGCCAGCTCTTATGGACGGGTAAACACTGAAGCTTTCTTT. Translated: CASSYGRVNTEAFF.